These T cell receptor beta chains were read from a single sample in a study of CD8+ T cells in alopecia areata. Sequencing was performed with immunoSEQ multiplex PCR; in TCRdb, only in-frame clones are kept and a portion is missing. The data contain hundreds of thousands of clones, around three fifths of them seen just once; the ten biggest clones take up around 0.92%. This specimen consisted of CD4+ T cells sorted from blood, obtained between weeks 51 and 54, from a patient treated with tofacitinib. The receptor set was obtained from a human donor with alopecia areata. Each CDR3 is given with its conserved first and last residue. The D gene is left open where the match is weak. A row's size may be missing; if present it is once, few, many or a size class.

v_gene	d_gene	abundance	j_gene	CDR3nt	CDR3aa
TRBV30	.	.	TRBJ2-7	TGTGCCTTCGGACAACCTCCCGACCAGTACTTC	CAFGQPPDQYF
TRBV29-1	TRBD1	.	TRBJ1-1	TGCAGCGTTGATGCAGGGGGTTTGTCTGAAGCTTTCTTT	CSVDAGGLSEAFF
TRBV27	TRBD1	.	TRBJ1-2	TGTGCCACCAAGGGACAGGGCAGAAGAGGCTACACCTTC	CATKGQGRRGYTF
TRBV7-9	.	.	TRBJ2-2	TGTGCCAGCAGACCAGGGGCTAACACCGGGGAGCTGTTTTTT	CASRPGANTGELFF
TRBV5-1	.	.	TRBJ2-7	TGCGCCAGCAGCCAGGAGGTTGAGAAAGCCGAGCAGTACTTC	CASSQEVEKAEQYF
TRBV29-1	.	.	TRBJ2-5	TGCAGCGGAGGGGGAAGAGAGACCCAGTACTTC	CSGGGRETQYF
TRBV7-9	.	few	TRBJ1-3	TGTGCCAGCAGCTTATCCCTCAGGGTGGGAGCATCTGGAAACACCATATATTTT	CASSLSLRVGASGNTIYF
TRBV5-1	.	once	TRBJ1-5	TGCGCCAGCAGCCTCCTGGGGAGAGACCAGCCCCAGCATTTT	CASSLLGRDQPQHF
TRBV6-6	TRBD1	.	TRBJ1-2	TGTGCCAGCAGCACCGGAGGGGGCGCGGAAGGCTACACCTTC	CASSTGGGAEGYTF
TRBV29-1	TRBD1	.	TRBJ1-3	TGCTCAGTCCGGGACAGGAACTCTGGAAACACCATATATTTT	CSVRDRNSGNTIYF
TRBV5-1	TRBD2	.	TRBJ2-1	TGCGCCAGCAGCTTTTGGGGACTAGCGGGGGGAAGTAATGAGCAGTTCTTC	CASSFWGLAGGSNEQFF
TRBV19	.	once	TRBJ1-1	TGTGCCAGTAGTATCTCACACCCGGACACTGAAGCTTTCTTT	CASSISHPDTEAFF
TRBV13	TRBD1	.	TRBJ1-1	TGTGCCAGCAGCTGGGGACAGAGTGATACTGAAGCTTTCTTT	CASSWGQSDTEAFF
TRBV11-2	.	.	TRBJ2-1	TGTGCCAGCAGCACTCCCCGGGACAAGAATGAGCAGTTCTTC	CASSTPRDKNEQFF
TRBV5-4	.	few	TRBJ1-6	TGTGCCAGCAGCTGGGGGGAAAGGTCACCCCTCCACTTT	CASSWGERSPLHF
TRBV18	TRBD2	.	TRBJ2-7	TGTGCCAGCTCACCGGGAGGGTCCTCCTACGAGCAGTACTTC	CASSPGGSSYEQYF
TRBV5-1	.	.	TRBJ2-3	TGCGCCAGCAGCTCGGGGGATACGCAGTATTTT	CASSSGDTQYF
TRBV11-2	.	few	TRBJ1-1	TGTGCCAGCAGCTTAGGTGGCGTGAACACTGAAGCTTTCTTT	CASSLGGVNTEAFF
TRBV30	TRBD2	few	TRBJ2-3	TGTGCCTGGAGCTTAGGGAGGGTGGGCACAGATACGCAGTATTTT	CAWSLGRVGTDTQYF
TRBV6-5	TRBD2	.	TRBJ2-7	TGTGCCAGCAGTTACGAAACTAGCGGGGCCTACGAGCAGTACTTC	CASSYETSGAYEQYF
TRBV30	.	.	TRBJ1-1	TGTGCCAGCGAACGGGGAACTGAAGCTTTCTTT	CASERGTEAFF
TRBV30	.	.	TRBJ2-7	TGTGCCTGGAGTGTACGGAGTACCTACGAGCAGTACTTC	CAWSVRSTYEQYF
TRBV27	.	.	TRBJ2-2	TGTGCCAGCAAACAGCGATTACACACCGGGGAGCTGTTTTTT	CASKQRLHTGELFF
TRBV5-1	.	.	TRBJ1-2	TGCGCCAGCAGCCTGGCAGGGGATGGCTACACCTTC	CASSLAGDGYTF
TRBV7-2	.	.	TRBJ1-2	TGTGCCAGCAGCTACCGGGGTCCGGGCTACACCTTC	CASSYRGPGYTF